The following is a T cell receptor beta chain sequence with its context. Assay: immunoSEQ multiplex PCR; the TCRdb copy retains only in-frame clones and omits some. This sample has under 65,000 clones; about four fifths occur once, and the top ten carry roughly 19%. The data are from a study of a mutant IDH1 vaccine in newly diagnosed glioma. At the level of the study: Treated patients were around 62% male, around 40% female, mean age 40.4 years.

The time point: baseline, week 1 (first vaccination visit). As to treatment: pre-vaccination baseline after standard-of-care therapy. The CDR3 spans 15 residues. Germline CDR1 and CDR2: LGHNA and YSLEER. The germline V and J ends were trimmed by 1 base and 7 bases, with 16 bases remaining between them. The source of this sequence is a man between 18 and 29 years old with glioma. This chain uses TRBV4-3 with TRBJ1-2, with unresolved D. Sequences were derived from PBMCs, sampled from a glioma patient treated with radiotherapy, temozolomide or both. The CDR3 loop reads CASSQGFLDLGGYTF. CDR3 DNA: TGCGCCAGCAGCCAAGGGTTCTTGGATTTGGGTGGCTACACCTTC.